This TCR beta chain was sequenced in a study of blood T cell repertoires in COVID-19. Produced via immunoSEQ multiplex PCR; TCRdb's table is partial and in-frame only. The data contain about 84,000 clones, 90% to 95% of them singletons. This CDR3 region has 15 residues. Trimming shortened V by 6 bases and J by 4 bases, and 16 bases separated the two germline ends. Germline assignment: CDR1 KGHSH and CDR2 LQKENI. What was sequenced was peripheral blood. This receptor was identified in a human donor with active COVID-19. The donor label of this sample is uncertain. This chain links TRBV18 with TRBJ1-5; tentative D call: TRBD1 (5 bases). CDR3 amino acids: CASSSGGERNQPQHF. For the CDR3, the DNA is TGTGCCAGCTCCTCCGGAGGGGAACGGAATCAGCCCCAGCATTTT. The full variable domain, completed using reference TRBV18 and TRBJ1-5, is NAGVMQNPRHLVRRRGQEARLRCSPMKGHSHVYWYRQLPEEGLKFMVYLQKENIIDESGMPKERFSAEFPKEGPSILRIQQVVRGDSAAYFCASSSGGERNQPQHFGDGTRLSIL.